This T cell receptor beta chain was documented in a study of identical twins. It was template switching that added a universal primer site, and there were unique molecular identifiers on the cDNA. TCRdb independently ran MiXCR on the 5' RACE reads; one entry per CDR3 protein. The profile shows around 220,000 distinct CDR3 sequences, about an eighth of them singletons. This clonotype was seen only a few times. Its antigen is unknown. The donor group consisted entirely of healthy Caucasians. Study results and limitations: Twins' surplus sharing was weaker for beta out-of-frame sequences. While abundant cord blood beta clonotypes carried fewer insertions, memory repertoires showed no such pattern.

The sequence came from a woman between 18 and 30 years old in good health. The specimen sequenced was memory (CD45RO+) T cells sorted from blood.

The CDR3 region has the DNA TGTGCCATCAGTGGACTAGCGGGGTTAGAAGATACGCAGTATTTT. Its protein is CAISGLAGLEDTQYF. This chain joins TRBV10-3 and TRBJ2-3, with TRBD2 matching over 11 bases. Looked up from germline, CDR1 is ENHRY and CDR2 is SYGVKD. The V gene end was trimmed by 4 bases and the J gene end by 5 bases; junction bases not matched to a gene: 5. This CDR3 spans 15 amino acids.